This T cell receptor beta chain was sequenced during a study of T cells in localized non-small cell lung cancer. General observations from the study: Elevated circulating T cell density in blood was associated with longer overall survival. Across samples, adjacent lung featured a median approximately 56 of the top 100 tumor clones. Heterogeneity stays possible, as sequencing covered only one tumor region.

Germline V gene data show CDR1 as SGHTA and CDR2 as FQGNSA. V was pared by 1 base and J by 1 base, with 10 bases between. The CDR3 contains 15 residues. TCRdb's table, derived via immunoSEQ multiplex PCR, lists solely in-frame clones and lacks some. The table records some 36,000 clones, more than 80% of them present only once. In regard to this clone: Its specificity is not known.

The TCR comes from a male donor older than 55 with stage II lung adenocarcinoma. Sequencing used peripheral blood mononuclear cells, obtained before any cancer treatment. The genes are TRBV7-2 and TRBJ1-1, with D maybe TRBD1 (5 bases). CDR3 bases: TGTGCCAGCAGCTTAGGGGGGATGGCGAACACTGAAGCTTTCTTT. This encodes CASSLGGMANTEAFF.